This paragraph covers one T cell receptor beta chain sequence. The antigen remains unidentified. This specimen comes from a study of T cells in Graves' hyperthyroidism and ophthalmopathy. Findings of the study overall: Most thyroid clonotypes that were expanded above 0.001 also turned up in blood.

From germline, CDR1 is SGHTA and CDR2 FQGNSA. This CDR3 region has 15 residues. V was clipped by 1 base and J by 1 base, with 11 bases between them. Stable Graves' hyperthyroidism denoted no ophthalmopathy progression over 18 months. Fresh peripheral blood, 9.5 to 10 ml of it, supplied the PBMCs. Authors of the study amplified TCR beta CDR3 regions from RNA transcripts. Carried out on the TCR CDR3, a first-round RT-PCR used the HTBI primer set. TCRdb recomputed calls from the multiplex PCR reads with MiXCR, one row per CDR3 protein. The profile shows approximately 360,000 distinct CDR3 sequences, 25% of them singletons.

The sample comprised blood. The rearrangement uses TRBV7-2 and TRBJ2-7; a possible D gene is TRBD1 (5 bases). The clonotype was recovered from a man aged 45 to 65 with Graves' hyperthyroidism. CDR3 in amino acids: CASSLGAGFSYEQYF. As DNA, the CDR3 is TGTGCCAGCAGCTTAGGGGCAGGGTTTTCCTACGAGCAGTACTTC.